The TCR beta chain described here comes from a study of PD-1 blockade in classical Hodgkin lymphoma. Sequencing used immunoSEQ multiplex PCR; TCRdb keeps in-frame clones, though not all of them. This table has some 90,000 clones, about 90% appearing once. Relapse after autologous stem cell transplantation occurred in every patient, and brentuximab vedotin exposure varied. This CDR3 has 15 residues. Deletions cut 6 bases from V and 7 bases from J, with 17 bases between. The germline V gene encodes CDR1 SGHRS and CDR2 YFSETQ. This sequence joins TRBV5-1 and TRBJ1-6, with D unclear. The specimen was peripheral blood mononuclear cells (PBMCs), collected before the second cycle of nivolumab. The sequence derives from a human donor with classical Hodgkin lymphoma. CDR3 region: CASNHGNSPNSPLHF. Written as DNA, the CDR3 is TGCGCCAGCAACCATGGGAACAGTCCAAATTCACCCCTCCACTTT.